This record looks at one T cell receptor (beta chain) sequence and its context. Its target antigen remains unknown. No base quality values were provided; no much bigger clone lies one nucleotide off. Additional DNA sequences in this sample encode the identical CDR3. This entry is derived from a study of shared clonotypes between healthy human individuals (TCRdb year 2020). The study in broad terms: The cohort comprised a couple of women and three men aged 18 to 49 years. Each donor's leukapheresis produced roughly between about 0.8 and 10 billion PBMCs. To estimate repertoire size and how much clonotypes are shared between individuals, the study performed deep sequencing of blood TCR repertoires from a handful of healthy adults. Libraries were prepared and TCR repertoires were sequenced by different laboratories using diverse techniques, in order to increase sequencing depth and limit assay-specific biases. For each donor, CD4 naive and CD4 memory were each run on three plates, CD8 naive on two plates, and CD8 memory on one plate.

CD8 naive samples were obtained by positive selection for CCR7 among CD45RO-negative cells, yielding a CD45RA+CCR7+ population from which TemRA cells were excluded. Healthy HIV-negative adults with no recently reported acute infections or vaccinations were included as donors. Every donor was a Caucasian adult living in Nashville, Tennessee, USA. After blood collection by leukapheresis, PBMCs were isolated using Ficoll-Histopaque density gradient centrifugation and then cryopreserved in the vapor phase of liquid nitrogen. Purity and quantity of every magnetically sorted T cell population were checked by analytical flow cytometry. From each sorted fraction, genomic DNA was isolated and quantified by UV absorbance on a Nanodrop 2000c. Results and caveats for the whole study, not just this receptor: Higher generation probabilities were observed for clonotypes shared by all four sorted-subset donors than for non-shared clonotypes. Naive subsets generally had larger estimated clonotype richness than memory subsets did. Even with the large sequencing depth, rarefaction of the sorted-subset datasets indicated that sequencing was incomplete. When a handful of donors were compared, the shared fraction of clonotypes was around 5.1% for naive CD4, roughly 3.3% for naive CD8, roughly 2.5% for memory CD4, and 0.4% for memory CD8. The genetic and exposure-history diversity represented was limited by the small number of donors. Based on pairwise subsampling, the degree of clonotype sharing among donors was expected to be affected by sequencing depth. Only blood was sampled, and tissue TCR repertoires likely differ from those in blood.

Relative to germline, V is 2 bases shorter and J is 1 base shorter, with 5 bases between their ends. The CDR3 measures 13 amino acids from cysteine to phenylalanine. The only DNA kept is the CDR3, 39 bases in frame from the first base. The germline V gene encodes CDR1 PRHDT and CDR2 FYEKMQ (reference sequence). Using the deep immunoSEQ assay, multiplex PCR amplified TCR CDR3 regions from genomic DNA. Extracted genomic DNA from each cell subset was spread evenly across all wells of several immunoSEQ 96-well plates, with each plate serving as a replicate. For sorted subsets, 150 to 250 ng of genomic DNA, equivalent to 30,000 or so T cell genomes, went into each replicate PCR. The purified libraries were quantified using a Qubit 3.0 fluorometer, sized with a Bioanalyzer 2100, and then quantified again using the KAPA Library Quantification kit. Every immunoSEQ 96-well plate was sequenced on a dedicated single-read 150-cycle Illumina NextSeq 550 flow cell. As for how the authors treated the data: The immunoSEQ output contained only junctional sequences without quality scores, so filtering could not match that applied to full-length reads. To assign V/J genes and CDR3, sequences were annotated against IMGT germline references using PyIR, a Python wrapper for IgBLAST v1.9. Reads with weak V/J assignments (E-value above 1e-6), missing CDR3, stop codons, out-of-frame junctions, or ambiguous translated residues were removed. V3J clonotypes were defined as sequences sharing an identical inferred V gene, J gene, and CDR3 amino acid sequence. To compute the percentage overlap between repertoires, the number of shared unique clonotypes was divided by the size of the smaller repertoire. Repertoire richness was assessed with RTK rarefaction, the Chao1 estimator, and Recon v2.1 estimates of unobserved clonotypes. For all TCRbeta clonotypes obtained by the gDNA method from a few donors, generation probabilities were computed with OLGA. TCRdb obtained this table from immuneACCESS and retained in-frame rearrangements with V and J assigned. These tables miss some clones; where compared with another copy, unresolved V genes account for less than half of the shortfall, and the remainder is unexplained. V and J calls and clone size are those listed in that table; D and trimming were worked out from the DNA. For this sample the table gives roughly 2,000,000 clones, of which around 96% were detected only once. 1.2% of the sample is held by the ten biggest clonotypes.

The chain is encoded by TRBV13 joined to TRBJ1-1; no D gene is confidently identified. The TCR comes from a young man in good health. The sequenced sample consisted of naive CD8+ T cells sorted from blood. The cell subset or site label on this specimen signifies: CD45RA+CCR7+. The DNA reads as follows: TGTGCCAGCAGCTTATCTCCGAACACTGAAGCTTTCTTT. Translated, it gives CASSLSPNTEAFF. With all but the CDR3 taken from the reference TRBV13 and TRBJ1-1 genes, the full variable domain is: AAGVIQSPRHLIKEKRETATLKCYPIPRHDTVYWYQQGPGQDPQFLISFYEKMQSDKGSIPDRFSAQQFSDYHSELNMSSLELGDSALYFCASSLSPNTEAFFGQGTRLTVV.